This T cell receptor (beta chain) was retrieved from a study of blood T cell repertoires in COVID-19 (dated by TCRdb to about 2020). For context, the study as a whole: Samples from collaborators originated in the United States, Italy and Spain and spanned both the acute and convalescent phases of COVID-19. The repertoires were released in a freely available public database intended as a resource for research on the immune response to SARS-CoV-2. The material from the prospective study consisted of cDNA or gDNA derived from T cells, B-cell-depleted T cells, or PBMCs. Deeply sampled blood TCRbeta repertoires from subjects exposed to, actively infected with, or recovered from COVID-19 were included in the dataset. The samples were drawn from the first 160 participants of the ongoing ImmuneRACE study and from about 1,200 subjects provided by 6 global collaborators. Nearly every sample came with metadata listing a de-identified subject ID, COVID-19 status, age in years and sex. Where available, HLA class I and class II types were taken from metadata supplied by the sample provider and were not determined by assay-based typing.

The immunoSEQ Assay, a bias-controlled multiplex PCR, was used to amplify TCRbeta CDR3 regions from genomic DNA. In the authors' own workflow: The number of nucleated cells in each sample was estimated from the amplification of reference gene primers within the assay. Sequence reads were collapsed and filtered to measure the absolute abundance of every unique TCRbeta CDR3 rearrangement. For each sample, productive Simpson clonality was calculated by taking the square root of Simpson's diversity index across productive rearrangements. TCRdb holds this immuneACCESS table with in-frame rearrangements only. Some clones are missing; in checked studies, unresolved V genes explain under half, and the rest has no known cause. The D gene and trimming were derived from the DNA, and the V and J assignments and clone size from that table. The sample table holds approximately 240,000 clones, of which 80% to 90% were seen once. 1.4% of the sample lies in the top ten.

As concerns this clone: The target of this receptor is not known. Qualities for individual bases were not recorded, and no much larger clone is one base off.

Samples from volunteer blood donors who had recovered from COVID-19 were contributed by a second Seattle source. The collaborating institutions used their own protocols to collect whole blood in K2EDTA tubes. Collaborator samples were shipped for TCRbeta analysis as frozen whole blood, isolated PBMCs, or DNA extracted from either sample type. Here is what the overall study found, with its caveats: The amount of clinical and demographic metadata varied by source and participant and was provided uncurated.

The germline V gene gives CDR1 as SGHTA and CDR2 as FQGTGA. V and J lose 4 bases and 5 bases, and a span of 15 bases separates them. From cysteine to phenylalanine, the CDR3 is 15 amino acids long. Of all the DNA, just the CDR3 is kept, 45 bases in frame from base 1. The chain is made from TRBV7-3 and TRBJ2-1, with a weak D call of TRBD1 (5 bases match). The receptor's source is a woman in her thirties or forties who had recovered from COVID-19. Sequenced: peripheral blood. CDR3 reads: CASSSLGPADNEQFF. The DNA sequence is TGTGCCAGCAGCTCATTGGGGCCGGCGGACAATGAGCAGTTCTTC. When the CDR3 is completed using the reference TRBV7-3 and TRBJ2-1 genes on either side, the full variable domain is GAGVSQTPSNKVTEKGKYVELRCDPISGHTALYWYRQSLGQGPEFLIYFQGTGAADDSGLPNDRFFAVRPEGSVSTLKIQRTERGDSAVYLCASSSLGPADNEQFFGPGTRLTVL.